Below are 14 T cell receptor beta chains sequenced from a single sample in a study of CXCR3-negative and CXCR3-positive naive CD8 T cells. General observations from the study: The TRB CDR3s that CXCR3-positive naive cells carried were more hydrophobic than those of CXCR3-negative naive cells.

The libraries of TRB cDNA were constructed through 5' RACE using UMI labels. TCRdb reworked the 5' RACE reads into one entry per CDR3 protein, no DNA. The listing contains some 150,000 distinct CDR3 sequences. Antigen specificity for these receptors is unknown. The sequenced sample was naive CXCR3+ CD8+ T cells from blood. Subset specified: CD45RO-CCR7+CD27+CD95- naive CD8+ T cells expressing CXCR3 (TNR3+). The receptors come from a human donor in good health. Some clones in this sample may be carry-over from other donors' samples.

V gene TRBV3-1 combines with J gene TRBJ2-1; the TCRdb call, TRBD1, lacks DNA for checking. Germline V gene data show CDR1 as LGHDT and CDR2 as YNNKEL (reference sequence). The CDR3 length is 13 residues. This chain's CDR3 is CASSQDPPDTKFF.

CDR3 sequence reads: CASSLALDTQYF. The chain couples TRBV7-9 to TRBJ2-3. CDR3 size: 12 residues. From germline, CDR1 is SEHNR and CDR2 FQNEAQ (reference sequence).

The chain recombines TRBV6-2 or TRBV6-3 with TRBJ2-3; TCRdb outputs TRBD1, but without DNA this stays unchecked. The CDR3 consists of 15 residues. The germline V gene encodes CDR1 MNHEY and CDR2 SVGEGT. The chain's CDR3 is CASSYGTGGSDTQYF.

The CDR3 sequence is CSARPRDSYYNEQFF. The chain links TRBV20-1 to TRBJ2-1; TCRdb lists TRBD2, though no DNA is available to test this call. The CDR3 is 15 residues long. Germline values: CDR1 DFQATT, CDR2 SNEGSKA (reference sequence).

The rearrangement uses TRBV6-2 or TRBV6-3 and TRBJ2-1. CDR1 and CDR2 (germline): MNHEY, SVGEGT. The CDR3 has 13 amino acids. CDR3 sequence: CASSYSLTNEQFF.

The chain joins TRBV5-6 to TRBJ1-2; as DNA is missing, the TRBD1 call by TCRdb cannot be tested. Germline CDR1 SGHDT, CDR2 YYEEEE. There are 16 residues in the CDR3. CDR3: CASSPDPGQLDYGYTF.

V is TRBV25-1 and J is TRBJ2-1; TCRdb's D call, TRBD2, is unchecked because there is no DNA. Germline lookup yields CDR1 MGHDK and CDR2 SYGVNS. The CDR3 runs to 14 residues. Here the CDR3 reads CASSDSGDPGEQFF.

The rearrangement links TRBV7-8 to TRBJ2-5; the D gene TCRdb calls, TRBD2, cannot be checked with no DNA. This CDR3 is 14 amino acids long. Germline CDR1 and CDR2: SGHVS and FQNEAQ. CDR3 sequence reads: CASSPWTSQETQYF.

The chain has TRBV29-1 and TRBJ2-7; TCRdb returns TRBD1, unconfirmable since there is no DNA. This CDR3 spans 13 amino acids. Germline V gives CDR1 SQVTM, CDR2 ANQGSEA. CDR3 in amino acids: CSVARDGSYEQYF.

The genes are TRBV4-1 and TRBJ2-3; TCRdb calls TRBD1, which cannot be checked without DNA. CDR1 MGHRA and CDR2 YSYEKL come from the germline V gene. The CDR3 length is 17 residues. This CDR3 is CASSQDAGRDPTDTQYF.

This sequence joins TRBV2 and TRBJ1-2; TCRdb outputs TRBD1, but without DNA this stays unchecked. The CDR3 extends over 15 amino acids. Per the germline V gene, CDR1 is SNHLY and CDR2 is FYNNEI. CDR3 sequence: CASSELGQTNYGYTF.

The chain employs TRBV27 and TRBJ2-2. This CDR3 spans 13 amino acids. Looked up from germline, CDR1 is MNHEY and CDR2 is SMNVEV (reference sequence). The CDR3 spells CASSLPNTGELFF.

The chain links TRBV20-1 to TRBJ2-7; as DNA is missing, the TRBD2 call by TCRdb cannot be tested. The CDR3 length is 15 residues. Germline assignment: CDR1 DFQATT and CDR2 SNEGSKA (reference sequence). CDR3 residues: CSATGTSGTGYEQYF.

The rearrangement uses TRBV5-1 and TRBJ2-7; TCRdb lists TRBD1, though no DNA is available to test this call. Germline V CDR1 and CDR2: SGHRS, YFSETQ. The CDR3 sequence is 15 residues long. CDR3 sequence reads: CASSGGTGITYEQYF. The whole variable domain, filled in from reference TRBV5-1 and TRBJ2-7, reads KAGVTQTPRYLIKTRGQQVTLSCSPISGHRSVSWYQQTPGQGLQFLFEYFSETQRNKGNFPGRFSGRQFSNSRSEMNVSTLELGDSALYLCASSGGTGITYEQYFGPGTRLTVT.